This T cell receptor beta chain is from a study of siplizumab effects on memory and regulatory T cells. Study-wide points: Unstimulated subsets captured only a minor fraction of alloreactive clones. Reactions containing siplizumab showed mappable alloreactive CD4+ clones averaging approximately 70% Treg-derived, versus 25% to 30% in controls. Confirmation that proliferating Tregs from siplizumab cultures had suppressive function was not obtained. Fewer alloreactive sequences mapped to unstimulated CD4+ memory cells under siplizumab.

In regard to this clone: Its cognate antigen is unknown.

Germline-derived CDR1 and CDR2 are LGHNA and YNFKEQ. Trimming at V came to 5 bases and at J to 1 base, leaving 7 bases not matched to a gene. The CDR3 is made up of 15 amino acids. The method was immunoSEQ multiplex PCR; TCRdb's version includes in-frame clones alone and lacks a portion of them. The sample has some 97,000 clones; 94% are singletons. The source of this sequence is a human donor in good health. Sequencing was done on a sample of Tregs sorted from blood. V is TRBV4-2 and J is TRBJ1-1; TRBD1 agrees at 7 bases. The CDR3 coding sequence is TGTGCCAGCAGCTCATACAGGGGAGGGAACACTGAAGCTTTCTTT. The encoded protein is CASSSYRGGNTEAFF.